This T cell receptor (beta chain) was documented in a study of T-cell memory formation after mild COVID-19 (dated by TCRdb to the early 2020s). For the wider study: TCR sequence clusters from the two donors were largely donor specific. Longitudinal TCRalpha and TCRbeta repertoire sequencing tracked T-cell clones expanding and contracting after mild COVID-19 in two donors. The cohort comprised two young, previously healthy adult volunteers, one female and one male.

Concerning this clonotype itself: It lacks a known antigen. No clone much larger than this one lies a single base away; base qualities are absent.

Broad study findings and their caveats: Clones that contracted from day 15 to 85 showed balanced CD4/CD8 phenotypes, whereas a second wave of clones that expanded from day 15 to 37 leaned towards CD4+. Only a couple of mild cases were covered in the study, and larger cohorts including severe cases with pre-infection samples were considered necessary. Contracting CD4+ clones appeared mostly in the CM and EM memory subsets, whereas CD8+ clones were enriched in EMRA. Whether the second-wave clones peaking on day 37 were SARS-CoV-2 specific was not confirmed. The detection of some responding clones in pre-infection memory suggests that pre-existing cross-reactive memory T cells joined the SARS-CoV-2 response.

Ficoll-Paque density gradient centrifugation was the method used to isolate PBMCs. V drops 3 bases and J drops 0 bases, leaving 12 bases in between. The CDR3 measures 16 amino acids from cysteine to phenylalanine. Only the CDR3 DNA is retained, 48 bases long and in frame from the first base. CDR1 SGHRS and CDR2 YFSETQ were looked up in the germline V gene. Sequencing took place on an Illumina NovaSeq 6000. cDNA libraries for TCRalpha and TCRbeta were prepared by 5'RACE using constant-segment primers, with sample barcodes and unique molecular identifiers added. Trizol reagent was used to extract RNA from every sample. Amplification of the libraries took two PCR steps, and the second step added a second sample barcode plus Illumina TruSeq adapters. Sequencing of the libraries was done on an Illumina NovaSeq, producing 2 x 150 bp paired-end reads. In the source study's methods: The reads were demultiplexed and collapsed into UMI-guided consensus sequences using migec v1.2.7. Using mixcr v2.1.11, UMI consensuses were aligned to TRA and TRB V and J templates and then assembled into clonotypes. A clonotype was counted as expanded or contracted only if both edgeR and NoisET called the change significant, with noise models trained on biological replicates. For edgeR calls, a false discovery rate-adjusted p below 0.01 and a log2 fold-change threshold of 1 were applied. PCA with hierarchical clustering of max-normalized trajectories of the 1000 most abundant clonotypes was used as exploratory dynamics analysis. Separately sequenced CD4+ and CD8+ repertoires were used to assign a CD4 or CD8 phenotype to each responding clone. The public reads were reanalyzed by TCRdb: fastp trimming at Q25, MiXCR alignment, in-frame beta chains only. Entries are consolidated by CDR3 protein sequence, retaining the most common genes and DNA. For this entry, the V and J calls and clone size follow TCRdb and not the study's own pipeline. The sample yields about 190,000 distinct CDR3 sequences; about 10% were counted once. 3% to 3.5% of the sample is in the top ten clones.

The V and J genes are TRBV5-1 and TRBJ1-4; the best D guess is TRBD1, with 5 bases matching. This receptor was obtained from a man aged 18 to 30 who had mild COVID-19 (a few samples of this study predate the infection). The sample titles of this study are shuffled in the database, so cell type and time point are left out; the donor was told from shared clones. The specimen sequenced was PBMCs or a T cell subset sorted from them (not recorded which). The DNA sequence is TGCGCCAGCAGCTCCGGGGACTACGCAACTAATGAAAAACTGTTTTTT. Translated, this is CASSSGDYATNEKLFF.